This TCR beta chain was retrieved from a study of blood T cells in healthy people across ages. This clonotype was counted ten times or more. No antigen is known for it. Whole-study findings and limits: Per million T cells, TCR beta diversity dropped roughly linearly as age increased.

At least 6 micrograms of total RNA were extracted per sample. Germline V lookup: CDR1 SEHNR, CDR2 FQNEAQ (reference sequence). V was trimmed by 7 bases and J by 2 bases, leaving 11 bases between them. The CDR3 loop spans 13 amino acids. Then a second PCR, running roughly 6 to 12 cycles, was carried out with a sample-barcoded 5' primer and a J-beta primer mix. TCRdb itself ran the 5' RACE reads through MiXCR, one entry per CDR3 protein. Of about 580,000 distinct CDR3 sequences in the sample, around 50% are singletons; the top ten hold 20% to 25%. The rearrangement joins TRBV7-9 to TRBJ1-2; D gene ambiguous. This TCR derives from a man older than 75 in good health. Sequenced material: blood. In DNA form, the CDR3 reads TGTGCCAGCAACCCGGGAGGGAACTATGGCTACACCTTC. This gives the protein CASNPGGNYGYTF. Full variable domain (remainder filled in from reference TRBV7-9 and TRBJ1-2): DTGVSQNPRHKITKRGQNVTFRCDPISEHNRLYWYRQTLGQGPEFLTYFQNEAQLEKSRLLSDRFSAERPKGSFSTLEIQRTEQGDSAMYLCASNPGGNYGYTFGSGTRLTVV.